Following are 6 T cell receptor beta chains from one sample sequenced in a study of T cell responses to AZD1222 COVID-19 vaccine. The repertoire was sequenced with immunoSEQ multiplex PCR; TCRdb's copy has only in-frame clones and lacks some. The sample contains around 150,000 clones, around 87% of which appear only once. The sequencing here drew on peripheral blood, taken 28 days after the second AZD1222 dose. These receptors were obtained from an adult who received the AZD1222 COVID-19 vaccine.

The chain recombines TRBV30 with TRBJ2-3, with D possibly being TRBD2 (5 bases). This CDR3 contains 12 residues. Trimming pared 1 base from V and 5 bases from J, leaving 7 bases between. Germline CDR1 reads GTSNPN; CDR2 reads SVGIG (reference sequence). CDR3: CAWSEGVDTQYF. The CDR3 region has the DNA TGTGCCTGGAGTGAGGGAGTAGATACGCAGTATTTT.

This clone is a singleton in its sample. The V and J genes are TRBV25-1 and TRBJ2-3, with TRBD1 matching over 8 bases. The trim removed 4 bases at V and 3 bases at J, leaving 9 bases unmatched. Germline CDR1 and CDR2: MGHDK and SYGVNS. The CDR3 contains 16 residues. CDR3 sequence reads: CASSVFQGAGTDTQYF. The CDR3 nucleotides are TGTGCCAGCAGTGTCTTCCAGGGGGCCGGGACAGATACGCAGTATTTT.

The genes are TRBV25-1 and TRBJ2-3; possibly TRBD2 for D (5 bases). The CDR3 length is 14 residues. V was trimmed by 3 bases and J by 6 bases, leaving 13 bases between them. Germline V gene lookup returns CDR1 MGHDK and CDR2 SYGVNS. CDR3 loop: CASSDRGIGDTQYF. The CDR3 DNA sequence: TGTGCCAGCAGTGATAGAGGGATCGGGGATACGCAGTATTTT.

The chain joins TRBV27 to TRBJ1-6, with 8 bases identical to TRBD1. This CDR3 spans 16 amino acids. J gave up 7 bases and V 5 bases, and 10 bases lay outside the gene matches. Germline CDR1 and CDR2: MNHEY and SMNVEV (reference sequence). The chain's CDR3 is CASSPTGVGKNSPLHF. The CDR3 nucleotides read TGTGCCAGCAGTCCGACAGGGGTAGGAAAGAATTCACCCCTCCACTTT.

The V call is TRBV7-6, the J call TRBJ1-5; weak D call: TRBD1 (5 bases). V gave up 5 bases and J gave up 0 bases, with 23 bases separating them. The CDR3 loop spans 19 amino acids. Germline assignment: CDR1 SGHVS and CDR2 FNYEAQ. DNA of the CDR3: TGTGCCAGCAGCCCCCGTAGTGGGGGACGTTGGGGTAGCAATCAGCCCCAGCATTTT. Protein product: CASSPRSGGRWGSNQPQHF.

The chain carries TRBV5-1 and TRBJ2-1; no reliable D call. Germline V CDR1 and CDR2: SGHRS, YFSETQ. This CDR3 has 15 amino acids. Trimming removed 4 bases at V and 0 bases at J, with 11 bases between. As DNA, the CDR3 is TGCGCCAGCAGCCCCGGCTTCAGCTCCTACAATGAGCAGTTCTTC. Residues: CASSPGFSSYNEQFF.